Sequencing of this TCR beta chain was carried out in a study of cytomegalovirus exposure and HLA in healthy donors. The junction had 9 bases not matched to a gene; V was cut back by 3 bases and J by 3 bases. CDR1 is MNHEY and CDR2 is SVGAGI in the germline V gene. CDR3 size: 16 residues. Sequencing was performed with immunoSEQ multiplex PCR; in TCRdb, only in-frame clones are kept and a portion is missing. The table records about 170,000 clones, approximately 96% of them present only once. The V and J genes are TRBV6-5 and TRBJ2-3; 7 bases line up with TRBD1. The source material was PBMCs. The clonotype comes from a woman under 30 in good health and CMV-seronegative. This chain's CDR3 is CASSYTGRGMTDTQYF. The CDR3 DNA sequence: TGTGCCAGCAGTTATACGGGCAGGGGGATGACAGATACGCAGTATTTT.